This passage covers 25 T cell receptor beta chains from one sample sequenced in a study of blood T cell repertoires in COVID-19. Assay used: immunoSEQ multiplex PCR; TCRdb lists only in-frame clones, some missing. The sample has approximately 50,000 clones; 87% are singletons. The sequenced sample consisted of peripheral blood. These receptor sequences come from a human donor in a cohort sampled during active COVID-19.

The chain carries TRBV7-3 and TRBJ2-3; 7 bases are shared with TRBD2. V lost 0 bases, J lost 8 bases, and 8 bases stayed unmatched. Germline V gene sequence: CDR1 SGHTA, CDR2 FQGTGA. The CDR3 is made up of 15 amino acids. The CDR3 sequence: CASSLTSGPTSTQYF. The CDR3 DNA follows: TGTGCCAGCAGCTTAACTAGCGGGCCTACATCTACGCAGTATTTT.

The chain links TRBV11-1 to TRBJ2-7, with 7 bases lining up with TRBD2. With V trimmed by 6 bases and J by 2 bases, 10 bases remained unmatched. This CDR3 spans 15 amino acids. CDR1 and CDR2 from the germline V gene are SGHAT and FQDESV (reference sequence). The DNA of the CDR3 is TGTGCCAGCAGTACGAACCCGGCGGGAGCCTACGAGCAGTACTTC. Protein product: CASSTNPAGAYEQYF.

This sequence joins TRBV4-3 and TRBJ2-5; D gene unclear. This CDR3 contains 15 residues. Trimming shortened V by 0 bases and J by 2 bases, and 10 bases separated the two germline ends. Germline V gene lookup returns CDR1 LGHNA and CDR2 YSLEER. CDR3 sequence reads: CASSQDLASQETQYF. The DNA for the CDR3 is TGCGCCAGCAGCCAAGATTTAGCCAGTCAAGAGACCCAGTACTTC.

The V call is TRBV7-8, the J call TRBJ1-5; possible D gene TRBD1, 6 bases. The V end lost 1 base, the J end lost 7 bases, and 11 bases lay between the germline ends. Germline CDR1 SGHVS, CDR2 FQNEAQ. This CDR3 comprises 14 residues. The CDR3 region has the DNA TGTGCCAGCAGCTTAGGTAGGGGGGGCCAGCCCCAGCATTTT. Translation: CASSLGRGGQPQHF.

Of note for this clone: Different DNA sequences within this sample yield the same CDR3. This chain joins TRBV6-5 and TRBJ1-5; TRBD1 is a possible D gene (5 bases). In germline, CDR1 is MNHEY, CDR2 SVGAGI. This CDR3 has 14 amino acids. V was clipped by 6 bases and J by 3 bases, with 12 bases between them. CDR3 sequence (DNA): TGTGCCAGCAGAAAAACAGGTCTCAATCAGCCCCAGCATTTT. It encodes CASRKTGLNQPQHF.

The chain combines TRBV15 with TRBJ2-7, with 12 bases fitting TRBD2. After removal of 3 bases from V and 3 bases from J, the junction contained 0 bases not matched to a gene. CDR3 size: 14 residues. Looked up from germline, CDR1 is LNHNV and CDR2 is YYDKDF (reference sequence). CDR3 in amino acids: CATSRGLAGYEQYF. The CDR3 nucleotides are TGTGCCACCAGCAGGGGACTAGCGGGCTACGAGCAGTACTTC.

The chain has TRBV6-2 or TRBV6-3 and TRBJ2-3, with TRBD2 matching 14 bases. V lost 1 base to trimming and J lost 1 base; unmatched junction nucleotides: 7. Germline V gene data show CDR1 as MNHEY and CDR2 as SVGEGT. The CDR3 has 19 residues. The CDR3 nucleotides read TGTGCCAGCAGTTACTTCGGGACTAGCGGGAGCTGGGGCACAGATACGCAGTATTTT. This sequence encodes CASSYFGTSGSWGTDTQYF.

The chain has TRBV9 and TRBJ2-3; 13 bases match TRBD2. V lost 2 bases, J lost 14 bases, and 11 bases stayed unmatched. Germline CDR1 is SGDLS and CDR2 is YYNGEE. This CDR3 is built from 15 residues. The CDR3 loop is CASSVGLAGAVLLYF. Here the CDR3 DNA reads TGTGCCAGCAGCGTCGGACTAGCGGGAGCCGTTTTGCTGTATTTT.

This chain uses TRBV28 with TRBJ2-3; 7 positions agree with TRBD1. CDR1 MDHEN and CDR2 SYDVKM come from the germline V gene. The CDR3 loop spans 18 amino acids. The J segment lost 8 bases and the V segment lost 5 bases, leaving 22 bases of the junction unmatched. CDR3 nucleotides: TGTGCCAGCAGTCCGCCCCGTCAGACAGGGATACGAACGGGTACGCAGTATTTT. Translating it yields CASSPPRQTGIRTGTQYF.

CDR3 region: CASSQAGSLNSPLHF. CDR3 nucleotides: TGCGCCAGCAGCCAAGCTGGGAGTTTGAACTCACCCCTCCACTTT. The V and J genes are TRBV4-1 and TRBJ1-6; no clear D. V was shortened by 1 base and J by 10 bases, with 14 bases between the two germline ends. The CDR3 spans 15 residues. Germline-derived CDR1 and CDR2 are MGHRA and YSYEKL.

The chain combines TRBV18 with TRBJ1-3, with D possibly TRBD1 on 5 matching bases. The ends were cut back, 6 bases at V and 4 bases at J, with 13 bases in the middle. The CDR3 spans 14 residues. The germline gives CDR1 KGHSH, CDR2 LQKENI. The CDR3 DNA follows: TGTGCCAGCTCGTCGGGCGGGGGAGGAAACACCATATATTTT. Its protein product is CASSSGGGGNTIYF.

This chain joins TRBV27 and TRBJ1-1, with unresolved D. V was clipped by 5 bases and J by 5 bases, with 15 bases between them. Germline CDR1 is MNHEY and CDR2 is SMNVEV (reference sequence). The length of the CDR3 is 14 residues. In nucleotides, the CDR3 is TGTGCCAGCAGTAGACACGCCGATGGGACTGAAGCTTTCTTT. It codes for CASSRHADGTEAFF.

The rearrangement joins TRBV28 to TRBJ2-7, with no clear D. The CDR3 contains 13 residues. The V gene's germline CDR1 is MDHEN and CDR2 SYDVKM. V was trimmed by 3 bases and J by 6 bases, leaving 12 bases between them. The chain's CDR3 is CASSFNVPVEQYF. The DNA of the CDR3 is TGTGCCAGCAGTTTTAATGTCCCCGTCGAGCAGTACTTC.

This clone was counted a single time. V is TRBV3-1 (or the pseudogene TRBV3-2) and J is TRBJ2-5; no firm D call. There are 13 residues in the CDR3. Germline V gene data show CDR1 as LGHDT and CDR2 as YNNKEL (reference sequence). Trimming removed 5 bases at V and 5 bases at J, with 12 bases between. The CDR3 DNA follows: TGTGCCAGCAGCGACCCGTCGCGGGAGACCCAGTACTTC. It is translated as CASSDPSRETQYF.

The genes are TRBV6-6 and TRBJ2-7; possibly TRBD1 for D (6 bases). Trimming left V 6 bases short and J 3 bases short, with 9 bases between. The CDR3 is 12 amino acids. Germline assignment: CDR1 MNHNY and CDR2 SVGAGI (reference sequence). CDR3 nucleotides: TGTGCCAGCAGACAGGGTAACTACGAGCAGTACTTC. Residues: CASRQGNYEQYF.

The CDR3: CSVEDALAGEYEQYF. For the CDR3, the DNA is TGCAGCGTTGAAGATGCACTAGCGGGAGAGTACGAGCAGTACTTC. This sequence joins TRBV29-1 and TRBJ2-7; TRBD2 aligns across 11 bases. CDR1 is SQVTM, CDR2 ANQGSEA, per germline. With V trimmed by 0 bases and J by 4 bases, 5 bases remained unmatched. This CDR3 contains 15 residues.

This chain connects TRBV4-1 to TRBJ2-7, with 10 bases identical to TRBD2. J gave up 3 bases and V 1 base, and 9 bases lay outside the gene matches. Germline CDR1 is MGHRA and CDR2 is YSYEKL. The length of the CDR3 is 17 residues. CDR3 protein: CASSQGTSGRPSYEQYF. For the CDR3, the DNA is TGCGCCAGCAGCCAAGGGACTAGCGGACGACCGAGCTACGAGCAGTACTTC.

The chain combines TRBV4-1 with TRBJ2-2; D is uncertain. Trimming left V 8 bases short and J 5 bases short, with 12 bases between. This CDR3 contains 13 residues. Germline values: CDR1 MGHRA, CDR2 YSYEKL. The CDR3 sequence: CASGPVLTGELFF. In DNA form, the CDR3 reads TGCGCCAGCGGTCCGGTTTTGACCGGGGAGCTGTTTTTT.

The chain employs TRBV9 and TRBJ2-3; 12 bases are a match to TRBD2. The V and J ends lost 0 bases and 2 bases, in that order; junction bases with no gene match: 1. The CDR3 is made up of 16 amino acids. The germline V gene encodes CDR1 SGDLS and CDR2 YYNGEE. CDR3 protein: CASSVGLAGVTDTQYF. For the CDR3, the DNA is TGTGCCAGCAGCGTAGGACTAGCGGGAGTCACAGATACGCAGTATTTT.

The rearrangement uses TRBV7-6 and TRBJ2-7; TRBD1 agrees at 7 bases. CDR3 size: 13 residues. The V segment lost 5 bases and the J segment 6 bases; nucleotides outside the gene matches: 7. Germline V lookup: CDR1 SGHVS, CDR2 FNYEAQ. CDR3 in amino acids: CASSHGTAVEQYF. The CDR3 bases are TGTGCCAGCAGCCACGGGACAGCCGTCGAGCAGTACTTC.

This chain uses TRBV5-1 with TRBJ2-1, with TRBD1 matching over 8 bases. The CDR3 is made up of 14 amino acids. Unmatched junction bases numbered 6, after V lost 0 bases and J lost 10 bases. The germline V gene encodes CDR1 SGHRS and CDR2 YFSETQ. Here the CDR3 DNA reads TGCGCCAGCAGCTTGGGGCAGGGGGCAAGGGAGCAGTTCTTC. Its protein product is CASSLGQGAREQFF.

V gene TRBV28 combines with J gene TRBJ1-6; 7 positions agree with TRBD1. Germline V CDR1 and CDR2: MDHEN, SYDVKM. The CDR3 sequence is 14 residues long. The junction had 10 bases not matched to a gene; V was cut back by 7 bases and J by 10 bases. CDR3 sequence reads: CASKQQGRRSPLHF. In DNA, the CDR3 is TGTGCCAGCAAACAACAGGGGAGGCGGTCACCCCTCCACTTT.

As to this clone: At the DNA level, this CDR3 is encoded by other sequences in the same sample as well. The chain employs TRBV28 and TRBJ2-4, with a possible D match to TRBD1 (7 bases). Germline V lookup: CDR1 MDHEN, CDR2 SYDVKM. The ends were cut back, 4 bases at V and 0 bases at J, with 13 bases in the middle. The CDR3 consists of 16 residues. CDR3 nucleotide sequence: TGTGCCAGCAGTTCAACCAGGGGGGTAGCCAAAAACATTCAGTACTTC. This sequence encodes CASSSTRGVAKNIQYF.

The chain's CDR3 is CASSLELGQPDTQYF. CDR3 in DNA: TGTGCCAGCAGCTTAGAATTGGGGCAACCAGATACGCAGTATTTT. The chain carries TRBV11-2 and TRBJ2-3; D is perhaps TRBD1 (5 bases). Germline CDR1 and CDR2: SGHAT and FQNNGV. The CDR3 is made up of 15 amino acids. V dropped 0 bases and J dropped 4 bases, with 11 bases sitting between them.

This clone has a single count. The rearrangement joins TRBV29-1 to TRBJ2-1; perhaps TRBD2 as D (7 bases). The V end lost 7 bases, the J end lost 2 bases, and 9 bases lay between the germline ends. Looked up from germline, CDR1 is SQVTM and CDR2 is ANQGSEA. The CDR3 totals 12 residues. The CDR3 region has the DNA TGCAGCGGGGGGGGCACCTACAATGAGCAGTTCTTC. Amino acids: CSGGGTYNEQFF.